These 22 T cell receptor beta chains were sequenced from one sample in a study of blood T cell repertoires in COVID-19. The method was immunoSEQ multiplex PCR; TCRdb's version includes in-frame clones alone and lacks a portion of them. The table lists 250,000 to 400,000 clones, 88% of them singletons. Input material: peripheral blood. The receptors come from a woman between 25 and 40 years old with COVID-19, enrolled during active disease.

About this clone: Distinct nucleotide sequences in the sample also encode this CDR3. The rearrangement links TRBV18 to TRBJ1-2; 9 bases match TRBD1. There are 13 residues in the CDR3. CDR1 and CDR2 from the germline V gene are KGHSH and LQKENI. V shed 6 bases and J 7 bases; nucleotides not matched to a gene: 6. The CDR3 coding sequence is TGTGCCAGCTCCAGGGACAGGGCATTTGGCTACACCTTC. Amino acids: CASSRDRAFGYTF.

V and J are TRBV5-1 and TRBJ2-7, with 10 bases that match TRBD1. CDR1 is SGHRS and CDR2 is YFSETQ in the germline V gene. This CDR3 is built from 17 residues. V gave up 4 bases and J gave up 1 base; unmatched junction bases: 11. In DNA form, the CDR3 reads TGCGCCAGCAGCACCGGAATCGGACAGGGGGAGTCCTACGAGCAGTACTTC. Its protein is CASSTGIGQGESYEQYF. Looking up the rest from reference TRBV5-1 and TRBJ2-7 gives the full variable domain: KAGVTQTPRYLIKTRGQQVTLSCSPISGHRSVSWYQQTPGQGLQFLFEYFSETQRNKGNFPGRFSGRQFSNSRSEMNVSTLELGDSALYLCASSTGIGQGESYEQYFGPGTRLTVT.

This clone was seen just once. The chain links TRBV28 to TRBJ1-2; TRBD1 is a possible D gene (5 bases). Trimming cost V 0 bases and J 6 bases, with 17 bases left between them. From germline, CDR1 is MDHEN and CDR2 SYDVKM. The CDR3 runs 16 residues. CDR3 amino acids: CASSLWEGKASNGYTF. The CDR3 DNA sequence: TGTGCCAGCAGTTTATGGGAGGGGAAGGCTAGTAATGGCTACACCTTC.

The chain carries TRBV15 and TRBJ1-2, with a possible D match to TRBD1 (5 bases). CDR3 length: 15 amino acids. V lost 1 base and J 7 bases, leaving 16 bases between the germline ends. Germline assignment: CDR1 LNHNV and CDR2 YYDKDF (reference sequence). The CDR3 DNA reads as TGTGCCACCAGCAGAGCCGGGACTAACCGGGCTGGCTACACCTTC. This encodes CATSRAGTNRAGYTF.

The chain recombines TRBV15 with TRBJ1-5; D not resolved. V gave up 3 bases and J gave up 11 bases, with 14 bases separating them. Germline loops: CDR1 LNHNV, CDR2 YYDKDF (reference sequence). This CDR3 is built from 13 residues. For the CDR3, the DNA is TGTGCCACCAGCAGGGCGGGCGGACTAGCCCAGCATTTT. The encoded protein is CATSRAGGLAQHF. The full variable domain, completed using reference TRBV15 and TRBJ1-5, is DAMVIQNPRYQVTQFGKPVTLSCSQTLNHNVMYWYQQKSSQAPKLLFHYYDKDFNNEADTPDNFQSRRPNTSFCFLDIRSPGLGDTAMYLCATSRAGGLAQHFGDGTRLSIL.

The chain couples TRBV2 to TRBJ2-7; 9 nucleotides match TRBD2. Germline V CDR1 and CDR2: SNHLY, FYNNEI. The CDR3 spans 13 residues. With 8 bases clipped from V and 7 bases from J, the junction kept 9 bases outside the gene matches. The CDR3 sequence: CASEAGGPGEQYF. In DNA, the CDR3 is TGTGCCAGCGAGGCGGGGGGGCCCGGGGAGCAGTACTTC.

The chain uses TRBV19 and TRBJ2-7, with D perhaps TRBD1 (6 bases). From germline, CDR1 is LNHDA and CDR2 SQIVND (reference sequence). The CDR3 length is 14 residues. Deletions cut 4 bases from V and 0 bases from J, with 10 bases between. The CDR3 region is CASSRNRDSYEQYV. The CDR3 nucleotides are TGTGCCAGTAGTAGAAACAGGGACTCCTACGAGCAGTACGTC.

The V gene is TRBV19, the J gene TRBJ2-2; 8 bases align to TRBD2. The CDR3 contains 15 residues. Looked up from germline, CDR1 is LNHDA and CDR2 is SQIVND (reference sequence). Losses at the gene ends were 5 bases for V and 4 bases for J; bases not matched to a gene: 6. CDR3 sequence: CASSLGGGSTGELFF. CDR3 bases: TGTGCCAGTAGTCTCGGGGGGGGCAGCACCGGGGAGCTGTTTTTT.

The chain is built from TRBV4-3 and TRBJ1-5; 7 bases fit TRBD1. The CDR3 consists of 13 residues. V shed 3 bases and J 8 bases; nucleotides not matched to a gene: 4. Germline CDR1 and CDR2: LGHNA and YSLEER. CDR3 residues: CASSQDRREPQHF. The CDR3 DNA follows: TGCGCCAGCAGCCAGGACAGGCGGGAGCCCCAGCATTTT.

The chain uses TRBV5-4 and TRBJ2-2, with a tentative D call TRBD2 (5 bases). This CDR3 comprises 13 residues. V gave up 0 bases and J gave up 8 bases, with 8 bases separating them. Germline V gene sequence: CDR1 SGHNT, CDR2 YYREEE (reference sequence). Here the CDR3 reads CASSLAGVGELFF. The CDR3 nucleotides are TGTGCCAGCAGCTTGGCCGGGGTTGGGGAGCTGTTTTTT.

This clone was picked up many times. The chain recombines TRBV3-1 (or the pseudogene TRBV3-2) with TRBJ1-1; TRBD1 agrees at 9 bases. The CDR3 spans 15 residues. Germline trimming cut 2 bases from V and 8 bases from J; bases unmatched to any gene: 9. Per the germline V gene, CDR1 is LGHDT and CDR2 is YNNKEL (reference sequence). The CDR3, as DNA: TGTGCCAGCAGCCAAATGGGACAGGGAAGAGTAGAAGCTTTCTTT. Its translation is CASSQMGQGRVEAFF.

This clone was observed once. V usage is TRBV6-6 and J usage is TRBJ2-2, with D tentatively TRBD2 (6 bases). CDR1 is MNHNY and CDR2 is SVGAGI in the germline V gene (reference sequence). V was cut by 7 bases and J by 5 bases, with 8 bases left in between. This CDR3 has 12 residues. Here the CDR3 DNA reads TGTGCCAGCAACCGGGAGACCGGGGAGCTGTTTTTT. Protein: CASNRETGELFF.

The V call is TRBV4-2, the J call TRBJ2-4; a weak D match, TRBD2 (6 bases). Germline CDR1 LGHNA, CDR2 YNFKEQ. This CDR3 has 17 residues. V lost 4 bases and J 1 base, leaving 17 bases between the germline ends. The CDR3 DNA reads TGTGCCAGCAGCCCAGTGGGGGGACCGGGGGCCAAAAACATTCAGTACTTC. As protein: CASSPVGGPGAKNIQYF.

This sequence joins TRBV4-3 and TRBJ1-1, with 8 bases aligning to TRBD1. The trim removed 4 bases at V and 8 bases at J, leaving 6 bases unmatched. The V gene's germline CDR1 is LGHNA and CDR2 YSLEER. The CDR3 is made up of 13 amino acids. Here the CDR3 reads CASSPGQGLEAFF. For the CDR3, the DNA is TGCGCCAGCAGCCCCGGACAGGGATTGGAAGCTTTCTTT.

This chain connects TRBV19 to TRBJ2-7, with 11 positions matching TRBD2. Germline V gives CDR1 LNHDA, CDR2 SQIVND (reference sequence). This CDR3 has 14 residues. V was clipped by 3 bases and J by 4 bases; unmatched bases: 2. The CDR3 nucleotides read TGTGCCAGTAGTATGGGGACTAGCGGTTACGAGCAGTACGTC. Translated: CASSMGTSGYEQYV.

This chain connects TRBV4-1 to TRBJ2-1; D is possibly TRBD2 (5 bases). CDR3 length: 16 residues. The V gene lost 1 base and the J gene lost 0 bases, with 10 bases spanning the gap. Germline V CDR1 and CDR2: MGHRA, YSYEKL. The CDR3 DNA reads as TGCGCCAGCAGCCAAGGAAGAGCGGTCTCCTACAATGAGCAGTTCTTC. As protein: CASSQGRAVSYNEQFF.

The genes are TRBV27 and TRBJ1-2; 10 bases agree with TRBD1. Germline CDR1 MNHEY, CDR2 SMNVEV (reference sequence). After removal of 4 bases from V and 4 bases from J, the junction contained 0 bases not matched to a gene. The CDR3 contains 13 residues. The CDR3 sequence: CASSWDRGYGYTF. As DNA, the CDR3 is TGTGCCAGCAGTTGGGACAGGGGCTATGGCTACACCTTC.

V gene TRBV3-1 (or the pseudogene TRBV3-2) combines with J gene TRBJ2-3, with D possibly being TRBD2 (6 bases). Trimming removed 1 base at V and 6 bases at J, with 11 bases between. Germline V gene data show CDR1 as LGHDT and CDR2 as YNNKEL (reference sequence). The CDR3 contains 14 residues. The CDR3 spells CASSQASGRDTQYF. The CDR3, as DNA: TGTGCCAGCAGCCAAGCCTCGGGGAGGGATACGCAGTATTTT.

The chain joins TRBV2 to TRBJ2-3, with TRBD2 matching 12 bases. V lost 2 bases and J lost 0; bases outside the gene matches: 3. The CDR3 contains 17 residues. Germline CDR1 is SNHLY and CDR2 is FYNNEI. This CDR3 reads CASSEMTSGGSTDTQYF. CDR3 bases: TGTGCCAGCAGTGAAATGACTAGCGGGGGAAGCACAGATACGCAGTATTTT. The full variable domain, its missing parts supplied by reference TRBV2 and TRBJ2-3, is EPEVTQTPSHQVTQMGQEVILRCVPISNHLYFYWYRQILGQKVEFLVSFYNNEISEKSEIFDDQFSVERPDGSNFTLKIRSTKLEDSAMYFCASSEMTSGGSTDTQYFGPGTRLTVL.

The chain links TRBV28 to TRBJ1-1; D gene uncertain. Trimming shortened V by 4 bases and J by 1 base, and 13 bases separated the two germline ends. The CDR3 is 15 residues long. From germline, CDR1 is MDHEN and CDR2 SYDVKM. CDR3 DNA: TGTGCCAGCAGTTACATACCCGATTCGAACACTGAAGCTTTCTTT. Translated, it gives CASSYIPDSNTEAFF.

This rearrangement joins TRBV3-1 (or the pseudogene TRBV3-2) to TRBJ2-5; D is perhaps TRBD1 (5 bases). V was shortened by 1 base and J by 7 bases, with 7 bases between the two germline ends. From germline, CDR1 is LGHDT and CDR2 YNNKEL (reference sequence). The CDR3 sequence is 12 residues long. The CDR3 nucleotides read TGTGCCAGCAGCCAAGGGGGCGTGACCCAGTACTTC. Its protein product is CASSQGGVTQYF.

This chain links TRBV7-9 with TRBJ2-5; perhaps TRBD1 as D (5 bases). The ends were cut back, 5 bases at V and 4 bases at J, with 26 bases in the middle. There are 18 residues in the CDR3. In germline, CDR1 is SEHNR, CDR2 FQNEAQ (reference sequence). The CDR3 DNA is TGTGCCAGCAGCCCTAGACGGAGATACGAGCTAACAGGAGAGACCCAGTACTTC. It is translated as CASSPRRRYELTGETQYF.